The next 18 T cell receptor beta chains were all read from a single sample in a study of type 1 regulatory T cells. TCRdb reanalysed the reads using MiXCR and keeps one entry per CDR3 protein. The repertoire holds about 23,000 distinct CDR3 sequences, roughly 50% seen once, with under 5% in the top ten. No cognate antigen is known for these TCRs. Source material: cultured T cells, either the whole culture or a sorted T cell fraction (not recorded which). The source is a human donor in good health.

This clonotype was counted between two and nine times. The J gene is TRBJ1-6, the V gene TRBV2; 7 bases agree with TRBD1. This CDR3 has 15 residues. Germline CDR1 SNHLY, CDR2 FYNNEI. The trim removed 3 bases at V and 5 bases at J, leaving 4 bases unmatched. DNA of the CDR3: TGTGCCAGCAGTGACAGGGGGGGAAATAATTCACCCCTCCACTTT. It yields the protein CASSDRGGNNSPLHF.

J is TRBJ2-3 and V is TRBV18, with TRBD1 identical over 8 bases. After removal of 3 bases from V and 0 bases from J, the junction contained 5 bases not matched to a gene. In germline, CDR1 is KGHSH, CDR2 LQKENI. The CDR3 consists of 16 residues. The CDR3 DNA reads as TGTGCCAGCTCACCGAAAACAGGGGGAAGCACAGATACGCAGTATTTT. It yields the protein CASSPKTGGSTDTQYF. Using reference TRBV18 and TRBJ2-3 for the parts outside the CDR3, the full variable domain is NAGVMQNPRHLVRRRGQEARLRCSPMKGHSHVYWYRQLPEEGLKFMVYLQKENIIDESGMPKERFSAEFPKEGPSILRIQQVVRGDSAAYFCASSPKTGGSTDTQYFGPGTRLTVL.

This chain links TRBV7-9 with TRBJ1-1, with a possible D match to TRBD1 (6 bases). V lost 1 base and J lost 1, with 16 bases in between. The CDR3 runs to 17 residues. The germline V gene encodes CDR1 SEHNR and CDR2 FQNEAQ (reference sequence). The CDR3 is CASSLDLRGTPNTEAFF. The CDR3 DNA follows: TGTGCCAGCAGCTTAGACCTTAGAGGGACACCGAACACTGAAGCTTTCTTT. The complete variable domain, with remaining parts taken from reference TRBV7-9 and TRBJ1-1, reads DTGVSQNPRHKITKRGQNVTFRCDPISEHNRLYWYRQTLGQGPEFLTYFQNEAQLEKSRLLSDRFSAERPKGSFSTLEIQRTEQGDSAMYLCASSLDLRGTPNTEAFFGQGTRLTVV.

The genes are TRBV12-3 or TRBV12-4 and TRBJ2-1, with 9 bases fitting TRBD2. Germline trimming cut 5 bases from V and 4 bases from J; bases unmatched to any gene: 3. The CDR3 has 14 residues. CDR3 sequence (DNA): TGTGCCAGCAGTAGACTAGCGGAGTACAATGAGCAGTTCTTC. Amino acids: CASSRLAEYNEQFF.

This clonotype was counted a single time. The genes are TRBV7-3 and TRBJ2-2; D not resolved. Trimming stripped 1 base from V and 6 bases from J, with 6 bases between. The length of the CDR3 is 13 residues. Germline-derived CDR1 and CDR2 are SGHTA and FQGTGA. CDR3 in amino acids: CASSLSIPGELFF. CDR3 in DNA: TGTGCCAGCAGCTTAAGTATTCCCGGGGAGCTGTTTTTT.

This clonotype was found many times. V gene TRBV6-1 combines with J gene TRBJ1-6; TRBD1 aligns across 8 bases. Trimming removed 8 bases from V and 6 bases from J; junction bases left unmatched: 6. CDR3 length equals 14 residues. The germline gives CDR1 MNHNS, CDR2 SASEGT. The CDR3 DNA reads TGTGCCAGCCTGCGGGACAGGATTAATTCACCCCTCCACTTT. Translation gives CASLRDRINSPLHF.

The chain uses TRBV6-4 and TRBJ1-5; no reliable D call. The CDR3 loop spans 13 amino acids. Trimming pared 2 bases from V and 4 bases from J, leaving 6 bases between. The germline V gene has CDR1 MRHNA and CDR2 SNTAGT. The DNA of the CDR3 is TGTGCCAGCAGTGACGAGGAGAATCAGCCCCAGCATTTT. This encodes CASSDEENQPQHF.

Within the sample, this clonotype is medium-sized. The V and J genes are TRBV12-3 or TRBV12-4 and TRBJ2-1; D might be TRBD2 (7 bases). The V and J ends lost 3 bases and 7 bases respectively, with 13 bases between them. The CDR3 has 14 amino acids. CDR3 nucleotides: TGTGCCAGCAGTTTCACCGGGGGGCGTAATGAGCAGTTCTTC. Protein sequence: CASSFTGGRNEQFF.

The chain joins TRBV5-5 to TRBJ2-1, with TRBD2 identical over 8 bases. V lost 4 bases and J lost 6; bases outside the gene matches: 12. CDR1 and CDR2 (germline): SGHKS, YYEKEE (reference sequence). The length of the CDR3 is 16 residues. The CDR3 bases are TGTGCCAGCAGCCTCCCCACCGGGGGGGCCGCCAATGAGCAGTTCTTC. This sequence encodes CASSLPTGGAANEQFF.

The J gene is TRBJ1-1, the V gene TRBV7-9; no clear D gene. CDR3 size: 13 residues. The V gene's germline CDR1 is SEHNR and CDR2 FQNEAQ (reference sequence). V was trimmed by 3 bases and J by 8 bases, leaving 13 bases between them. CDR3 sequence reads: CASSFLESGEAFF. The CDR3 nucleotides are TGTGCCAGCAGCTTCCTGGAATCGGGGGAAGCTTTCTTT.

The V gene is TRBV6-6, the J gene TRBJ1-5, with D possibly TRBD1 on 6 matching bases. Trimming shortened V by 2 bases and J by 7 bases, and 15 bases separated the two germline ends. The CDR3 consists of 15 residues. CDR1 and CDR2 from the germline V gene are MNHNY and SVGAGI (reference sequence). The CDR3 DNA reads TGTGCCAGCAGTTACCCAGGTTCAACAGGGCAGCCCCAGCATTTT. This sequence encodes CASSYPGSTGQPQHF.

The chain couples TRBV7-2 to TRBJ1-3, with a weak D call TRBD1 (5 bases). The V end was cut by 5 bases, the J end by 0 bases, with 11 bases between. The CDR3 extends over 15 amino acids. From germline, CDR1 is SGHTA and CDR2 FQGNSA. The CDR3 DNA sequence: TGTGCCAGCAGCGCACAGGCCCCCTCTGGAAACACCATATATTTT. Its protein is CASSAQAPSGNTIYF.

There are a few counts of this clonotype. This chain connects TRBV6-5 to TRBJ2-3; possibly TRBD1 for D (5 bases). CDR1 and CDR2 (germline): MNHEY, SVGAGI. V gave up 2 bases and J gave up 0 bases, with 24 bases separating them. CDR3 size: 20 residues. CDR3 in amino acids: CASSYLGSGRIEASTDTQYF. DNA for the CDR3: TGTGCCAGCAGTTACCTCGGATCAGGGCGAATTGAAGCTAGCACAGATACGCAGTATTTT.

This clonotype is termed medium-sized (0.01 to 0.1%). This chain connects TRBV7-9 to TRBJ2-1, with 10 bases lining up with TRBD2. V was pared by 8 bases and J by 4 bases, with 14 bases of the junction left unmatched. Germline V gene sequence: CDR1 SEHNR, CDR2 FQNEAQ (reference sequence). This CDR3 contains 17 residues. CDR3 nucleotide sequence: TGTGCCAGCTCCGGGACTAGCGTTTTCGGCGGTTACAATGAGCAGTTCTTC. It encodes CASSGTSVFGGYNEQFF.

The chain has TRBV2 and TRBJ1-5; D is ambiguous. The CDR3 totals 12 residues. V dropped 7 bases and J dropped 7 bases, with 11 bases sitting between them. Germline assignment: CDR1 SNHLY and CDR2 FYNNEI. CDR3 in DNA: TGTGCCAGCACCATTGAAGGGCAGCCCCAGCATTTT. This sequence encodes CASTIEGQPQHF.

The chain employs TRBV10-3 and TRBJ2-1, with 7 bases identical to TRBD2. V was pared by 4 bases and J by 4 bases, with 7 bases of the junction left unmatched. Germline CDR1 reads ENHRY; CDR2 reads SYGVKD. CDR3 size: 15 residues. CDR3 sequence reads: CAISGEGRFYNEQFF. The CDR3 DNA follows: TGTGCCATCAGTGGGGAGGGACGATTTTACAATGAGCAGTTCTTC.

The genes are TRBV10-3 and TRBJ1-3; TRBD1 aligns across 7 bases. CDR1 ENHRY and CDR2 SYGVKD come from the germline V gene. The CDR3 covers 13 residues. V was clipped by 6 bases and J by 8 bases; unmatched bases: 7. In DNA, the CDR3 is TGTGCCATCAGAAGACAGGGAGCGGACACCATATATTTT. This translates into CAIRRQGADTIYF.

This sequence joins TRBV27 and TRBJ1-6; no reliable D call. CDR1 and CDR2 from the germline V gene are MNHEY and SMNVEV (reference sequence). V shed 3 bases and J shed 7 bases, with 4 bases lying between them. The CDR3 has 12 amino acids. CDR3 sequence: CASSLGNSPLHF. CDR3 DNA: TGTGCCAGCAGTTTGGGGAATTCACCCCTCCACTTT.